This T cell receptor beta chain is drawn from a study of cytomegalovirus exposure and HLA in healthy donors (dated by TCRdb to the late 2010s). Regarding the research as a whole: An earlier analysis of some 600 of the donors reported 276 Gb of sequence data and roughly 120 million unique TCR beta sequences obtained from approximately 180 million T cells. To decide whether each TCR beta V gene segment behaved as functional or pseudogenic, an earlier analysis of some 580 of the donors relied on high-throughput TCR beta sequencing. HLA typing included class I and class II loci at four-digit resolution. In addition to the first cohort of approximately 650 subjects, a separate validation cohort of 120 different subjects was used. Of the 300 to 500 genotyped donors, over 80% were placed in the genetic ancestry cluster associated with self-reported Caucasian donors. The study was designed to test whether signatures of past pathogen exposure could be identified by cataloging public T cell receptors. The study used immunosequencing to profile the T cell repertoires of 666 subjects and linked those repertoires to cytomegalovirus serostatus. Typing coverage varied by locus: about 620-630 donors for A, B, C, DRB1 and DQB1; roughly 520 for DQA1; about 570 for DPA1; roughly 450 for DPB1. A later genetic analysis took genome-wide SNP genotypes for about three fifths of the 666 donors and used that subset as a discovery cohort. High-throughput TCR immunosequencing, statistical association of individual TCRs with disease status, and machine learning were combined to predict cytomegalovirus infection status. A handful of DR-DQ haplotypes were handled as single units for association and clustering because linkage in the cohort was strong. Rather than drawing on any new phenotypic data, the later analysis identified candidate immune exposures from TCR beta sequences and the way those sequences occurred across donors. Donor age, sex, ethnicity and CMV serostatus were compiled together with the repertoire data. Among some 400 genotyped donors of the cohort, an average of approximately 240,000 unique TCR beta nucleotide sequences was sequenced per donor, of which about 19% were non-productive. An early release covering roughly 600 HLA-typed donors comprised around 300 gigabases of sequencing data and around 80 million unique TCR sequences. A later analysis re-examined previously published TCR beta repertoires from more than 650 donors and added high-resolution HLA genotyping to investigate patterns of TCR occurrence. Every repertoire in the discovery cohort had been generated on one and the same sequencing platform.

General conclusions and limits of the study: A later analysis found that TCR association rates varied across HLA loci, with DRB1 alleles showing the most associated TCRs and HLA-C alleles the fewest. V-gene and J-gene trimming of TCR beta chains was associated with a missense DCLRE1C variant in a later genetic analysis, and the association was replicated in an independent cohort. Compared with equally common non-associated chains, HLA-associated TCR beta chains in a later analysis were more clonally expanded and had lower generation probabilities. A cluster of highly shared sequence variants was judged likely to be a technical artifact of the sequencing pipeline. For the cohort, immune exposure information was limited to CMV serostatus. In an earlier analysis of 500 to 650 of the donors, most TCR beta V segments appeared in productive rearrangements about 87% or about 30% of the time, broadly matching IMGT annotations. Approximately 18 rarely observed V segments, including chromosome 9 orphons, were excluded from the earlier analysis of several hundred of the donors because counts were too low. A later analysis reported that several top co-occurrence clusters appeared linked to parvovirus B19, influenza, CMV and Epstein-Barr virus. Most TCR sequences were seen in very few donors, while some public TCRs were found in many individuals. Linkage disequilibrium might explain the correlated functional status among segregating V segments, but an unknown experimental factor could not be ruled out. Specific HLA alleles were associated with roughly 17,000 TCR beta sequences at a false discovery rate of 0.05 in a later analysis. Because some donors lacked HLA typing at each locus, the association tests relied only on the typed subset. A total of fewer than 200 TCR beta chains were listed by the study as associated with cytomegalovirus. A further reported finding was that TCR beta sequences accurately predicted the HLA-A and HLA-B alleles for most subjects in the first cohort. Most CMV-associated TCR beta chains appeared to be HLA-restricted in a later analysis, and the HLA associations seemed to be driven largely by CMV exposure. A later genetic analysis reported fewer N-insertions in productive TCRs among donors in an Asian-associated ancestry cluster than the approximately 670-donor mean. Sequencing depth was assumed to be roughly uniform across donors in the presence/absence analyses, though that assumption may not hold. In this cohort, only TCR beta chains were sequenced, and detectable features were limited by the absence of alpha or paired-chain data. Assigning TCR associations to individual alleles was difficult when HLA alleles, especially DR and DQ, strongly co-occurred. Three of the identified cytomegalovirus-associated TCR beta chains were confirmed in vitro to be specific for cytomegalovirus antigens. The 87-base-pair reads could not distinguish some IMGT-functional V segments, including TRBV6-2 and TRBV6-3, so those segments were excluded. In both the original and validation cohorts, the classifier was reported to diagnose cytomegalovirus status with high specificity and sensitivity. The authors suggested that the approach could potentially be generalized to other disease states and immunological phenotypes.

Counted from cysteine to phenylalanine, this CDR3 has 14 amino acids. Only CDR3 DNA remains: 42 bases, in frame from the first base. The germline V gene (reference sequence) yields MNHEY for CDR1 and SMNVEV for CDR2. A distance of 11 bases separates the germline ends of V and J, which lose 3 bases and 3 bases respectively. The cohort consisted of 600 or so healthy bone marrow donors. At the time of sampling, all cohort members were nominally healthy, though unrecorded immune exposures were likely present. The donor was CMV seronegative and was included in the group of 352 seronegative cohort members. A peripheral blood sample was provided by each donor, and peripheral blood mononuclear cells were used for TCR beta sequencing. The Qiagen DNeasy Blood Extraction Kit was used to extract genomic DNA from the blood cell samples. This clone has only a few counts. Its antigen is still unknown. No base-level quality is on record; no much larger clone is a single base apart.

Libraries were made using the immunoSEQ multiplex PCR assay. For the multiplex PCR, a mixture combining 60 forward primers for TCR Vbeta segments and 13 reverse primers for TCR Jbeta segments was used. A multiplex PCR assay on genomic DNA amplified the CDR3 region of rearranged TCR beta genes. On the Illumina HiSeq System, the amplified TCR beta libraries were sequenced as 87-base-pair reads. The study's processing was this. In a later analysis, 77 million or so unique TCR beta chains were counted across the 500 to 850 repertoires, and some 10 million of these chains were shared by at least two donors. Raw reads were error-corrected and collapsed into unique sequences with a nearest-neighbor algorithm that merged closely related sequences to remove PCR and sequencing errors. CDR3 sequences were aligned to IMGT reference sequences to assign V, D and J gene segments. For a sequence to be retained, a match of at least six nucleotides was required to both a V gene segment and a J gene segment. Rearrangements were classified as productive when the CDR3 lacked stop codons and remained in frame with V and J, and all other rearrangements were classified as non-productive. Following IMGT convention, CDR3 was defined as the stretch from the second conserved V-encoded cysteine up to the conserved J-encoded phenylalanine. In an earlier analysis of around 600 of the donors, sequences lacking an unambiguous match to a single V gene segment were excluded. In an earlier analysis of some 590 of the donors, a V segment was called functional when productive rearrangements were above 56.7%, and segregating when the standard deviation between donors exceeded 5%. A statistical classification framework was developed to diagnose cytomegalovirus status using the catalog of TCR beta chain sequences. V and J gene assignment, in a later analysis, came from comparing TCR nucleotide sequences with IMGT/GENE-DB human TR gene sequences. A later analysis assigned CDR3 sequences and most-parsimonious VDJ recombination scenarios with the TCRdist pipeline. In a later analysis, each TCR beta chain was defined by its CDR3 amino acid sequence together with its V-gene family, and reads without a unique V-gene family were excluded. To address suspected cross-contamination and a sequencing artifact, a later analysis removed around 600 highly shared, low-generation-probability nucleotide sequences. In a later analysis, a clonal expansion index was calculated for each public chain from normalized within-repertoire ranks of inferred template counts. Generation probabilities in a later analysis came from a VDJ recombination model fitted to out-of-frame rearrangements, and those results were checked against IGoR. Hypergeometric tests were used in a later analysis to score TCR-TCR, TCR-HLA and TCR-CMV co-occurrence, with a repertoire-size bias correction applied to the TCR pairs. In a later analysis, false discovery rates were estimated by permuting HLA or CMV assignments 20 times. A later analysis grouped co-occurring TCRs with DBSCAN, adding TCRdist sequence similarity when clustering within HLA-allele-positive subsets. For co-occurrence clustering, repertoires with fewer than 30,000 or more than 120,000 public chains were excluded, along with a handful of repertoires with anomalous nucleotide sharing. TCRdb mirrors the immuneACCESS table, restricted to in-frame sequences. Some clones are absent from its copies; in checked studies, under half trace to an unresolved V gene, and the reason for the others is unknown. V, J and clone size were drawn from that table, and D and trimming were deduced from the DNA. This sample gives 100,000 or so clones in total; around four fifths of them show up just once. The ten largest account for 1% to 1.5% of the sample.

The sequence is built from TRBV27 and TRBJ2-5, with the D gene too uncertain to name. This clonotype was obtained from a young man in good health and CMV-seronegative. Sequenced input: PBMCs. The CDR3 reads CASSLSSTKETQYF. The DNA sequence follows: TGTGCCAGCAGTTTGTCCTCTACGAAAGAGACCCAGTACTTC.